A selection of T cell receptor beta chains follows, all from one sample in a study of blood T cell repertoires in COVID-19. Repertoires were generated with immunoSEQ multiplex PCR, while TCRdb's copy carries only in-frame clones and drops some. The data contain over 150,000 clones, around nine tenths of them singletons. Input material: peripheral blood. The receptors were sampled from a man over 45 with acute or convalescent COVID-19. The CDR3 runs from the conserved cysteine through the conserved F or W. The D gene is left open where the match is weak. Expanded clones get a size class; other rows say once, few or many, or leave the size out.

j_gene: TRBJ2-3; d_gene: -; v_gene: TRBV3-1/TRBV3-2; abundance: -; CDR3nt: TGTGCCAGCAGCGAATGGGGCGGAACCACCACAGATACGCAGTATTTT; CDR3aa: CASSEWGGTTTDTQYF
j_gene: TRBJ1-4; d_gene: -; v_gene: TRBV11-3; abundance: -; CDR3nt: TGTGCCAGCAGAGACAGGAAGGATGAAAAACTGTTTTTT; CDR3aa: CASRDRKDEKLFF
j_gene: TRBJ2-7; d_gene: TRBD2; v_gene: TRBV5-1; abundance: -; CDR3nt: TGCGCCAGCAGTTTGGCGGTAGCGGGAGTAAGAAGGACCTACGAGCAGTACTTC; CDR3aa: CASSLAVAGVRRTYEQYF
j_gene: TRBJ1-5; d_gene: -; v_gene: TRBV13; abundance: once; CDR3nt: TGTGCCAGCAGGCCGTCGGGGGGGGGCAATCAGCCCCAGCATTTT; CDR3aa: CASRPSGGGNQPQHF
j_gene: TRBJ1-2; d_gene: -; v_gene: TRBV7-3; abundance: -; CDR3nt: TGTGCCAGCAGCTTACACAGAAACTATGGCTACACCTTC; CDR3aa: CASSLHRNYGYTF
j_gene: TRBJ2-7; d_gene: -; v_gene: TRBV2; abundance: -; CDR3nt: TGTGCCAGCGCGGAACCTCTCTCCTACGAGCAGTACTTC; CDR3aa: CASAEPLSYEQYF
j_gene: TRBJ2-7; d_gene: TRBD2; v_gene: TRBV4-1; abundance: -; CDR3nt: TGCGCCAGCAGCCAAGAAATCCGACTAGCAGGCATCGAGCAGTACTTC; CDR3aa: CASSQEIRLAGIEQYF
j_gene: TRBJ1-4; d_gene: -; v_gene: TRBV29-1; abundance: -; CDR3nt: TGCAGCGCCAGGGCACCTGTTTCGGCTTCTAATGAAAAACTGTTTTTT; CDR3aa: CSARAPVSASNEKLFF
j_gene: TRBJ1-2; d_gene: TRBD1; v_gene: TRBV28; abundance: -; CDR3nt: TGTGCCAGCAACATCAGGGGGAACTATGGCTACACCTTC; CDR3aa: CASNIRGNYGYTF
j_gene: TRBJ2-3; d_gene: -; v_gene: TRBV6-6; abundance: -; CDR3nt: TGTGCCAGCAGCTCGACAGGTCCCAATACGCAGTATTTT; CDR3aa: CASSSTGPNTQYF
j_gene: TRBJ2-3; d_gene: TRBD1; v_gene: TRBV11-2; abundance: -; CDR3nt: TGTGCCAGCAGCCACCGGACAGGGGGCAGGGATACGCAGTATTTT; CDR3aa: CASSHRTGGRDTQYF
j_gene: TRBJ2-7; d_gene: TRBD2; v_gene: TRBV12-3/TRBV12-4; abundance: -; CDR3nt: TGTGCCAGCAGTTCGGGAGGTTCCTACGAGCAGTACTTC; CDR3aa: CASSSGGSYEQYF
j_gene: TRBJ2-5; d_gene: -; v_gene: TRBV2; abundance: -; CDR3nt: TGTGCCAGCAGTGTGGACACACAAGAGACCCAGTACTTC; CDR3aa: CASSVDTQETQYF
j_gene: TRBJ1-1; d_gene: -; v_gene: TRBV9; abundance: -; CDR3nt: TGTGCCAGCAGCGTAGGGTTCAGGAAAACTGAAGCTTTCTTT; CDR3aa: CASSVGFRKTEAFF
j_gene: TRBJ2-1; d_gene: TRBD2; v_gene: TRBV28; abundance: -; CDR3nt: TGTGCCAGCAGTTCAACTACCTCCGGACTAGCGGGGGGGAAGTTCTTC; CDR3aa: CASSSTTSGLAGGKFF
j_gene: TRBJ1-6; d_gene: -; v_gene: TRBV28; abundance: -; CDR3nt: TGTGCCAGCAGTTTACCCGGGTTTTCGGGAGAAATTAATTCACCCCTCCACTTT; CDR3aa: CASSLPGFSGEINSPLHF
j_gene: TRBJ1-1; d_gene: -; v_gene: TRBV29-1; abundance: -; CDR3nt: TGCAGCGTTGAAGTAGGGGGTGGCACTGAAGCTTTCTTT; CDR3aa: CSVEVGGGTEAFF
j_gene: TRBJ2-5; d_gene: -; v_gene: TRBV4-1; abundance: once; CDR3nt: TGCGCCAGCAGCCAAGTGGGCGTAAAGACCCAGTACTTC; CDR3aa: CASSQVGVKTQYF
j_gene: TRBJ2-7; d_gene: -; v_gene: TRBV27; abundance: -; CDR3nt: TGTGCCAGCAGTCTCTCCTGGGGGGAAACCTACGAGCAGTACTTC; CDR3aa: CASSLSWGETYEQYF
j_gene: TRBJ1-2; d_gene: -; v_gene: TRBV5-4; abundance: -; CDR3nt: TGTGCCAGCAGCTTTAATAGACAGAGCTATGGCTACACCTTC; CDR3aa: CASSFNRQSYGYTF
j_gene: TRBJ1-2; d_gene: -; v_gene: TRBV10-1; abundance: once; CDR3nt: TGCGCCAGCAGTGGCAGAGGAATGACAGAACCTTTTTATGGCTACACCTTC; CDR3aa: CASSGRGMTEPFYGYTF